The 10 T cell receptor beta chains presented below share a single source sample, sequenced in a study of blood T cell repertoires in COVID-19. Clones were sequenced by immunoSEQ multiplex PCR, and TCRdb holds only the in-frame ones, with some missing. The sample includes 350,000 to 400,000 clones, about nine tenths seen only once; the top ten take about 0.83%. Sequencing was carried out using PBMCs or T cells enriched from blood (not recorded which). The receptor set was obtained from a middle-aged woman who had been exposed to COVID-19.

The V and J genes are TRBV19 and TRBJ2-1, with TRBD1 as a possible D gene (5 bases). The ends were cut back, 3 bases at V and 4 bases at J, with 7 bases in the middle. The CDR3 has 13 amino acids. From germline, CDR1 is LNHDA and CDR2 SQIVND (reference sequence). The CDR3 loop is CASSMTAYNEQFF. CDR3 nucleotide sequence: TGTGCCAGTAGTATGACAGCATACAATGAGCAGTTCTTC.

The sample holds a few counts of this clone. Other DNA sequences from this sample encode an identical CDR3 as well. The chain links TRBV7-9 to TRBJ1-2; 9 bases agree with TRBD1. Germline CDR1 and CDR2: SEHNR and FQNEAQ (reference sequence). V shed 5 bases and J 0 bases; nucleotides not matched to a gene: 4. The CDR3 totals 15 residues. The CDR3 region is CASSRQGGANYGYTF. The CDR3 DNA is TGTGCCAGCAGCAGACAGGGGGGAGCTAACTATGGCTACACCTTC.

The chain combines TRBV9 with TRBJ1-3, with D tentatively TRBD1 (5 bases). The CDR3 covers 14 residues. Germline lookup yields CDR1 SGDLS and CDR2 YYNGEE. Deletions cut 4 bases from V and 1 base from J, with 9 bases between. CDR3 region: CASSITGSGNTIYF. CDR3 in DNA: TGTGCCAGCAGCATAACAGGATCTGGAAACACCATATATTTT. Full variable domain (rest looked up from reference TRBV9 and TRBJ1-3): DSGVTQTPKHLITATGQRVTLRCSPRSGDLSVYWYQQSLDQGLQFLIQYYNGEERAKGNILERFSAQQFPDLHSELNLSSLELGDSALYFCASSITGSGNTIYFGEGSWLTVV.

The chain uses TRBV15 and TRBJ1-4; 7 nucleotides align to TRBD1. This CDR3 spans 16 amino acids. V shed 0 bases and J 3 bases; nucleotides not matched to a gene: 4. Germline CDR1 reads LNHNV; CDR2 reads YYDKDF (reference sequence). CDR3 protein: CATSRDEGAANEKLFF. The CDR3, as DNA: TGTGCCACCAGCAGAGATGAGGGGGCGGCTAATGAAAAACTGTTTTTT. The variable domain in full, with the rest retrieved from reference TRBV15 and TRBJ1-4, is DAMVIQNPRYQVTQFGKPVTLSCSQTLNHNVMYWYQQKSSQAPKLLFHYYDKDFNNEADTPDNFQSRRPNTSFCFLDIRSPGLGDTAMYLCATSRDEGAANEKLFFGSGTQLSVL.

The genes are TRBV29-1 and TRBJ2-1; TRBD2 matches 9 bases. V shed 3 bases, J shed 3 bases, and the junction held 6 bases outside the gene matches. In germline, CDR1 is SQVTM, CDR2 ANQGSEA. This CDR3 has 15 residues. CDR3 in amino acids: CSVDKIAGVYNEQFF. The CDR3 bases are TGCAGCGTTGACAAAATAGCGGGGGTCTACAATGAGCAGTTCTTC.

The chain recombines TRBV4-1 with TRBJ1-2; D remains unclear. V was pared by 4 bases and J by 5 bases, with 14 bases between. Germline loops: CDR1 MGHRA, CDR2 YSYEKL. The CDR3 runs to 14 residues. This CDR3 is CASSPWTTGYGYTF. As DNA, the CDR3 is TGCGCCAGCAGCCCCTGGACTACGGGGTATGGCTACACCTTC.

This clone has only one observation. The rearrangement joins TRBV19 to TRBJ1-3; D not resolved. The V end was cut by 0 bases, the J end by 0 bases, with 9 bases between. The CDR3 has 16 residues. Germline V gene data show CDR1 as LNHDA and CDR2 as SQIVND (reference sequence). The CDR3 here is CASSIDTSPSGNTIYF. CDR3 nucleotide sequence: TGTGCCAGTAGTATAGATACATCACCCTCTGGAAACACCATATATTTT.

The V call is TRBV24-1, the J call TRBJ1-5, with unresolved D. The V and J ends lost 7 bases and 3 bases respectively, with 12 bases between them. The CDR3 contains 14 residues. The germline V gene has CDR1 KGHDR and CDR2 SFDVKD. The chain's CDR3 is CATRGVGTNQPQHF. Here the CDR3 DNA reads TGTGCCACCAGGGGAGTCGGAACCAATCAGCCCCAGCATTTT.

The chain carries TRBV27 and TRBJ2-5, with a weak D call TRBD1 (8 bases). Germline lookup yields CDR1 MNHEY and CDR2 SMNVEV (reference sequence). V was cut by 6 bases and J by 5 bases, with 10 bases left in between. CDR3 length: 12 amino acids. CDR3 sequence reads: CASRQGGETQYF. The CDR3, as DNA: TGTGCCAGCAGACAGGGGGGGGAGACCCAGTACTTC.

This chain connects TRBV4-2 to TRBJ1-2; D might be TRBD1 (6 bases). The germline V and J ends were trimmed by 1 base and 3 bases, with 15 bases remaining between them. The CDR3 is made up of 16 amino acids. Germline CDR1 is LGHNA and CDR2 is YNFKEQ. The CDR3 DNA reads TGTGCCAGCAGCCAAGGGACAGTGAACGAGGACTATGGCTACACCTTC. Amino acid sequence: CASSQGTVNEDYGYTF.